This passage covers 6 T cell receptor beta chains from one sample sequenced in a study of long-term antiretroviral therapy in people with HIV. With survey level as its setting, the immunoSEQ assay was v3.0. Sequencing used immunoSEQ multiplex PCR; TCRdb keeps in-frame clones, though not all of them. This table has some 33,000 clones, 97% appearing once. This specimen was unsorted PBMCs, taken 7.6 years after starting antiretroviral therapy. Receptor source: a young man with HIV.

The chain links TRBV13 to TRBJ1-4, with 7 bases lining up with TRBD1. Germline V CDR1 and CDR2: PRHDT, FYEKMQ (reference sequence). The CDR3 totals 13 residues. Trimming removed 6 bases from V and 8 bases from J; junction bases left unmatched: 6. The CDR3 nucleotides are TGTGCCAGCAGGCAGACAGGGAGGGAAAAACTGTTTTTT. It codes for CASRQTGREKLFF.

The chain couples TRBV6-1 to TRBJ2-2, with TRBD1 matching over 8 bases. The CDR3 is 13 residues long. CDR1 is MNHNS and CDR2 is SASEGT in the germline V gene. V gave up 6 bases and J gave up 6 bases; unmatched junction bases: 3. CDR3 sequence: CASRLTGAGELFF. The CDR3 nucleotides are TGTGCCAGCAGGCTGACAGGGGCCGGGGAGCTGTTTTTT.

The chain combines TRBV5-1 with TRBJ2-2, with D possibly being TRBD1 (5 bases). The germline gives CDR1 SGHRS, CDR2 YFSETQ. The V and J ends lost 0 bases and 8 bases respectively, with 5 bases between them. This CDR3 is 12 amino acids long. Written as DNA, the CDR3 is TGCGCCAGCAGCTTGGGACAGGGGGAGCTGTTTTTT. Amino acids: CASSLGQGELFF. The whole variable domain, filled in from reference TRBV5-1 and TRBJ2-2, reads KAGVTQTPRYLIKTRGQQVTLSCSPISGHRSVSWYQQTPGQGLQFLFEYFSETQRNKGNFPGRFSGRQFSNSRSEMNVSTLELGDSALYLCASSLGQGELFFGEGSRLTVL.

The rearrangement joins TRBV19 to TRBJ1-4; D is unresolved. This CDR3 region has 15 residues. V lost 6 bases, J lost 8 bases, and 19 bases lay in between. The germline CDR1 and CDR2 sequences are LNHDA and SQIVND (reference sequence). CDR3 DNA: TGTGCCAGTAGCTTGGACTCTTTCCGATCCGAAAAACTGTTTTTT. This sequence encodes CASSLDSFRSEKLFF. Complete variable domain (other parts from reference TRBV19 and TRBJ1-4): DGGITQSPKYLFRKEGQNVTLSCEQNLNHDAMYWYRQDPGQGLRLIYYSQIVNDFQKGDIAEGYSVSREKKESFPLTVTSAQKNPTAFYLCASSLDSFRSEKLFFGSGTQLSVL.

The chain has TRBV19 and TRBJ2-7, with TRBD2 matching over 8 bases. Germline trimming cut 3 bases from V and 1 base from J; bases unmatched to any gene: 5. The CDR3 extends over 15 amino acids. CDR1 and CDR2 (germline): LNHDA, SQIVND (reference sequence). In DNA form, the CDR3 reads TGTGCCAGTAGTATCCTTAGCGGGAATTCCTACGAGCAGTACTTC. It yields the protein CASSILSGNSYEQYF.

The rearrangement links TRBV25-1 to TRBJ2-3; D assignment may be TRBD1 or TRBD2 (5 bases each). CDR3 length: 12 amino acids. The ends were cut back, 10 bases at V and 2 bases at J, with 10 bases in the middle. Germline V CDR1 and CDR2: MGHDK, SYGVNS. CDR3 protein: CATGDDTDTQYF. The DNA for the CDR3 is TGTGCCACCGGGGACGACACAGATACGCAGTATTTT.